This TCR beta chain emerged from a study of vaccination effects on CD4 cells after COVID-19. V was cut by 7 bases and J by 4 bases, with 13 bases left in between. CDR1 and CDR2 (germline): LNHDA, SQIVND (reference sequence). CDR3 length: 13 amino acids. Antigen-specific CD4+ T cells were expanded (with viral peptide pools) by the ViraFEST assay ahead of sequencing. Isolation of CD4+ T cells took place after 10 days of culture. Two-dose BNT162b2 or mRNA-1273 vaccination was given to participants. Libraries were prepared by immunoSEQ multiplex PCR; TCRdb keeps only in-frame clonotypes and omits some of them. Seen here are more than 12,000 clones, under 80% observed once, and the top ten hold 20% to 25%. About this clone: Its target is unknown.

This clonotype was sampled from a human donor who received a COVID-19 vaccine. The specimen comprised CD4+ T cells from PBMCs cultured with HCoV-NL63 spike peptides, sampled after COVID-19 vaccination. The chain joins TRBV19 to TRBJ1-2; D is uncertain. CDR3 coding DNA: TGTGCCAGTACCGATCGACCCGGCTATGGCTACACCTTC. Amino acid sequence: CASTDRPGYGYTF.